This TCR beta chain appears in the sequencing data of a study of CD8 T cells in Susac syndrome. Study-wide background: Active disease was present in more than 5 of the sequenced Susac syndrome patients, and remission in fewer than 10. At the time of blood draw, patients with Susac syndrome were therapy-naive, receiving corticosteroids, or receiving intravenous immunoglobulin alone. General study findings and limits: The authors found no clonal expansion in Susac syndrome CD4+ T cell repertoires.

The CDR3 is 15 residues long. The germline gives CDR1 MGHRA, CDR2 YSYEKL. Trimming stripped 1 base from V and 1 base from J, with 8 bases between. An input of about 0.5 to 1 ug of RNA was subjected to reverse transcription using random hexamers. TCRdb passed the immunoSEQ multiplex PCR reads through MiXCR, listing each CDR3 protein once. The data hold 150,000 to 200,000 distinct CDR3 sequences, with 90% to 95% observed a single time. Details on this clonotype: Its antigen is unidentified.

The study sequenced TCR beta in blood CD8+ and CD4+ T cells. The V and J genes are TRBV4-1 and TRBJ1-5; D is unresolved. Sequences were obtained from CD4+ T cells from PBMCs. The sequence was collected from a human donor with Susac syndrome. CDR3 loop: CASSQGSISNQPQHF. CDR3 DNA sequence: TGCGCCAGCAGCCAAGGTAGCATAAGCAATCAGCCCCAGCATTTT.